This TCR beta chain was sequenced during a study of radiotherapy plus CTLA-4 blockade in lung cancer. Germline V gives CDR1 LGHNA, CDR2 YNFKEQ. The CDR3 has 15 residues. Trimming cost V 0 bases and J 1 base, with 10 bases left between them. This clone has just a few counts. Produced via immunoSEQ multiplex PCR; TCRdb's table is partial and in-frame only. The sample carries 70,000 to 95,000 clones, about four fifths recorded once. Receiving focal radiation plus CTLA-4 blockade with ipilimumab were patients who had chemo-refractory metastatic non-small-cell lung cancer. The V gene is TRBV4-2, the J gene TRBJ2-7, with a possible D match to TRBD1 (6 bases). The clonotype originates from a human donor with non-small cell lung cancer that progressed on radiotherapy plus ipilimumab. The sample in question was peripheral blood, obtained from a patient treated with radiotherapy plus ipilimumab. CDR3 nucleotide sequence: TGTGCCAGCAGCCAAGATGAGGGGACATCCTACGAGCAGTACTTC. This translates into CASSQDEGTSYEQYF.